A selection of T cell receptor beta chains follows, all from one sample in a study of T cells in Graves' hyperthyroidism and ophthalmopathy. TCRdb used MiXCR to reprocess the multiplex PCR reads, holding one entry per CDR3 protein. The sample carries about 300,000 distinct CDR3 sequences, less than 30% recorded once. Material: blood. The source is a man in his forties or fifties with Graves' hyperthyroidism that later progressed to Graves' ophthalmopathy. The CDR3 runs from the conserved cysteine through the conserved F or W. The order of the fields is D gene, CDR3 length, V gene, J gene, clone size, CDR3 DNA, CDR3 protein. D genes are given only for firm matches. Only part of the rows carry a size: once, few, many, or a class if the clone is expanded.

TRBD1	16	TRBV28	TRBJ1-5	-	TGTGCCAGCAGGCTGAGCGGGACAGGGGCAGCTCAGCCCCAGCATTTT	CASRLSGTGAAQPQHF
TRBD2	15	TRBV6-2/TRBV6-3	TRBJ2-7	-	TGTGCCAGCAGATACTCCGGGGGGAGGACCTACGAGCAGTACTTC	CASRYSGGRTYEQYF
-	14	TRBV6-5	TRBJ1-5	many	TGTGCCAGCAGTTACTCGTCTAGCAATCAGCCCCAGCATTTT	CASSYSSSNQPQHF
TRBD1	18	TRBV20-1	TRBJ1-5	-	TGCAGTGTCAGACAGGGGACAGGACCATTGGATAGCAATCAGCCCCAGCATTTT	CSVRQGTGPLDSNQPQHF
-	14	TRBV13	TRBJ1-2	many	TGTGCCAGCAGCCCCCGAGGCTGGGGGCATGGCTACACCTTC	CASSPRGWGHGYTF
-	11	TRBV6-5	TRBJ1-1	-	TGTGCCAGCAGTTACCTTGGAGAAGCTTTCTTT	CASSYLGEAFF
-	14	TRBV2	TRBJ2-1	many	TGTGCCAGCAGTGAGGGCGGGGCCTACAATGAGCAGTTCTTC	CASSEGGAYNEQFF
-	15	TRBV14	TRBJ2-1	-	TGTGCCAGCAGCCCAGGGGGGCCCTCCTACAATGAGCAGTTCTTC	CASSPGGPSYNEQFF
-	14	TRBV30	TRBJ2-7	many	TGTGCCTGGAGTGTACGGCGGGACTCCTACGAGCAGTACTTC	CAWSVRRDSYEQYF
-	13	TRBV11-3	TRBJ2-7	many	TGTGCCAGCAGCTTCGGTAGGGTAAAGAAGCAGTACTTC	CASSFGRVKKQYF
TRBD1	16	TRBV10-3	TRBJ1-1	many	TGTGCCATCAGTGGGACAGGGGGCCTTGTTGACACTGAAGCTTTCTTT	CAISGTGGLVDTEAFF
-	14	TRBV11-2	TRBJ1-2	-	TGTGCCAGCAGCCCAGGAGTATTGGGCTATGGCTACACCTTC	CASSPGVLGYGYTF
-	15	TRBV20-1	TRBJ1-1	-	TGCAGTGCTAGAGATCCGTTGGGAACCGTCACTGAAGCTTTCTTT	CSARDPLGTVTEAFF
TRBD1	13	TRBV6-2/TRBV6-3	TRBJ2-3	-	TGTGCCAGCACCGGACAGGGTCCGGGTACGCAGTATTTT	CASTGQGPGTQYF
-	14	TRBV6-1	TRBJ1-1	-	TGTGCCACCACCCAACAGGGCTGGGCCACTGAAGCTTTCTTT	CATTQQGWATEAFF
-	14	TRBV20-1	TRBJ1-1	many	TGCAGTGCTAGTAAGGGCAGCATGAACACTGAAGCTTTCTTT	CSASKGSMNTEAFF
-	12	TRBV2	TRBJ1-5	many	TGTGCCAGCACAGGGAGCAATCAGCCCCAGCATTTT	CASTGSNQPQHF
-	15	TRBV28	TRBJ2-7	many	TGTGCCAGCAGTTTCGGACCGGGCCCCTCCTACGAGCAGTACTTC	CASSFGPGPSYEQYF
TRBD1	14	TRBV24-1	TRBJ2-2	many	TGTGCCAGCATGGACAGGGTGGGCACCGGGGAGCTGTTTTTT	CASMDRVGTGELFF
-	13	TRBV27	TRBJ2-5	many	TGTGCCAGCAGGACGCATGGAGCGGGGACCCAGTACTTC	CASRTHGAGTQYF
TRBD1	13	TRBV14	TRBJ1-2	-	TGTGCCAGCAGCCCACCGACAGGGACTGGCTACACCTTC	CASSPPTGTGYTF
TRBD1	15	TRBV7-3	TRBJ1-2	many	TGTGCCACACCCCCGGAGGACAGGGGCGGCTATGGCTACACCTTC	CATPPEDRGGYGYTF
TRBD1	12	TRBV19	TRBJ2-5	-	TGTGCCAGTAGAGACAGGGGTGAGACCCAGTACTTC	CASRDRGETQYF
TRBD1	14	TRBV6-1	TRBJ1-2	many	TGTGCCACCATGAAAACAGGGGGCGTCTTTGGCTACACCTTC	CATMKTGGVFGYTF
TRBD1	13	TRBV20-1	TRBJ1-1	many	TGCAGTGCTTTGGACAGGGCCTTTCGAGTAGCTTTCTTT	CSALDRAFRVAFF
TRBD1	15	TRBV20-1	TRBJ2-7	few	TGCAGTGCTTTCGTGCCCGACAGGGGGCTCATCGAGCAGTACTTC	CSAFVPDRGLIEQYF
-	15	TRBV27	TRBJ2-5	many	TGTGCCAGCAGTTTCAAAAGCGGGCGCGAAGAGACCCAGTACTTC	CASSFKSGREETQYF
TRBD1	15	TRBV5-4	TRBJ1-2	once	TGTGCCAGCAGTTCTGGGACAGGGATTGGCTATGGCTACACCTTC	CASSSGTGIGYGYTF
-	13	TRBV12-3/TRBV12-4	TRBJ2-7	many	TGTGCCAGCAGTTTAGTTGTCAGAGCCGAGCAGTACTTC	CASSLVVRAEQYF
-	14	TRBV27	TRBJ2-7	many	TGTGCCAGCAGCCCTCGGGACTCCACCTACGAGCAGTACTTC	CASSPRDSTYEQYF
-	14	TRBV20-1	TRBJ1-6	many	TGCAGTGCTCCAGTCGTTCGGGGGAATTCACCCCTCCACTTT	CSAPVVRGNSPLHF
TRBD2	17	TRBV7-8	TRBJ2-6	many	TGTGCCATCCTGACTAGCGGAGGAAGTTCTGGGGCCAACGTCCTGACTTTC	CAILTSGGSSGANVLTF
TRBD1	16	TRBV11-1	TRBJ1-5	many	TGTGCCAGCAGCTCCTCGGGACAGGGAAGCAATCAGCCCCAGCATTTT	CASSSSGQGSNQPQHF
TRBD1	16	TRBV20-1	TRBJ1-5	many	TGCAGTGCTGCCGGGACAGGGACCTTGAGCAATCAGCCCCAGCATTTT	CSAAGTGTLSNQPQHF
TRBD1	16	TRBV5-1	TRBJ2-7	-	TGCGCCAGCAGCATGGCCGGGACAGCAAGCTCCTACGAGCAGTACTTC	CASSMAGTASSYEQYF
-	16	TRBV10-3	TRBJ1-1	many	TGTGCCACGCGCTTGGCGACAGTTTCCCAGAACGCTGAAGCTTTCTTT	CATRLATVSQNAEAFF
-	15	TRBV7-6	TRBJ2-7	many	TGTGCCAGCAGCTTAGGGACTTACAGTACCTACGAGCAGTACTTC	CASSLGTYSTYEQYF
-	13	TRBV12-3/TRBV12-4	TRBJ1-2	many	TGTGCCAGCAGTTTATGGGGGGGATACGGCTACACCTTC	CASSLWGGYGYTF
TRBD1	14	TRBV6-1	TRBJ1-1	-	TGTGCCAGCAGGATCGACAGGGAGGGCACTGAAGCTTTCTTT	CASRIDREGTEAFF
-	16	TRBV28	TRBJ2-7	many	TGTGCCAGCAACCCTATCGGCGTGGCGAGCTCCTACGAGCAGTACTTC	CASNPIGVASSYEQYF
-	12	TRBV6-1	TRBJ1-2	many	TGTGCCAGCTCAGACTCGGGGGACGGCTACACCTTC	CASSDSGDGYTF
TRBD1	15	TRBV5-1	TRBJ2-7	many	TGCGCCAGCAGCTCTACAGGGGGCCGATCCTACGAGCAGTACTTC	CASSSTGGRSYEQYF
TRBD1	16	TRBV28	TRBJ1-5	many	TGTGCCAGCAGTGCAAACAGGGGTAGTAGCAATCAGCCCCAGCATTTT	CASSANRGSSNQPQHF
-	19	TRBV13	TRBJ2-6	many	TGTGCCAGCAGCGAAGAATCCAGAATGTCCCCTTCTGGGGCCAACGTCCTGACTTTC	CASSEESRMSPSGANVLTF
-	13	TRBV3-1	TRBJ1-1	many	TGTGCCAGCAGCCTCGGGACATACACTGAAGCTTTCTTT	CASSLGTYTEAFF
TRBD1	14	TRBV7-2	TRBJ1-1	many	TGTGCCAGCAGACCAAACAGGGGGCTAGGCGAAGCTTTCTTT	CASRPNRGLGEAFF
TRBD2	17	TRBV5-1	TRBJ2-5	many	TGCGCCAGCTCCCTTGCGTGGGCGGGAGGGCCCCCAGAGACCCAGTACTTC	CASSLAWAGGPPETQYF
-	12	TRBV12-3/TRBV12-4	TRBJ1-1	few	TGTGCCGGCAGTGCAGGTTACACTGAAGCTTTCTTT	CAGSAGYTEAFF
-	15	TRBV14	TRBJ1-1	many	TGTGCCAGCAGCCAAGTACTGGTCAGGAACACTGAAGCTTTCTTT	CASSQVLVRNTEAFF
-	15	TRBV6-2/TRBV6-3	TRBJ1-2	-	TGTGCCAGCGGTCCCGCAGGGGCATTGGGCTATGGCTACACCTTC	CASGPAGALGYGYTF
-	13	TRBV28	TRBJ2-2	many	TGTGCCAGCTCCCAGGACAGCACCGGGGAGCTGTTTTTT	CASSQDSTGELFF
-	13	TRBV6-1	TRBJ1-5	many	TGTGCCAGCAGTGCAGCCCCTAATCAGCCCCAGCATTTT	CASSAAPNQPQHF
-	15	TRBV28	TRBJ2-5	many	TGTGCCAGCAGTCCAATCAGGAGAACGCAAGAGACCCAGTACTTC	CASSPIRRTQETQYF
-	18	TRBV10-3	TRBJ1-1	many	TGTGCCATCAGTGAGCCACCTCGACAGAGCGGGTTGGACACTGAAGCTTTCTTT	CAISEPPRQSGLDTEAFF
-	15	TRBV20-1	TRBJ2-7	many	TGCAGTGCCAAAAACCCTGGAAAGAGAGCCTACGAGCAGTACTTC	CSAKNPGKRAYEQYF
TRBD1	17	TRBV15	TRBJ2-2	many	TGTGCCACCAGCCCCCTGGGGACAGGGTTCCTCACCGGGGAGCTGTTTTTT	CATSPLGTGFLTGELFF
-	12	TRBV6-5	TRBJ1-1	many	TGTGCCAGCCTCTTTCTGAACACTGAAGCTTTCTTT	CASLFLNTEAFF
-	15	TRBV6-2/TRBV6-3	TRBJ1-2	-	TGTGCCAGCAGGACGAGTGCGAGACAGAGGGCTGGCTACACCTTC	CASRTSARQRAGYTF
-	13	TRBV12-3/TRBV12-4	TRBJ1-1	-	TGTGCCAGCAGAGGTCTCGTGAACACTGAAGCTTTCTTT	CASRGLVNTEAFF